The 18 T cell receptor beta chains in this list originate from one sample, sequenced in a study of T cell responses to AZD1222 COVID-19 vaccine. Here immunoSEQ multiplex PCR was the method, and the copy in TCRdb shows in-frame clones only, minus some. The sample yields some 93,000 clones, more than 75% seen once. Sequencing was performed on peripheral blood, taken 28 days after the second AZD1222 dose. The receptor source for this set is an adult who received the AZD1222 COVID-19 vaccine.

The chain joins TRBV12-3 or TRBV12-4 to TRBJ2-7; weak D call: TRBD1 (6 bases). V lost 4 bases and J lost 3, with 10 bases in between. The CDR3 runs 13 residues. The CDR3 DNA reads TGTGCCAGCAGTTCGACGACAGGCTACGAGCAGTACTTC. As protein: CASSSTTGYEQYF.

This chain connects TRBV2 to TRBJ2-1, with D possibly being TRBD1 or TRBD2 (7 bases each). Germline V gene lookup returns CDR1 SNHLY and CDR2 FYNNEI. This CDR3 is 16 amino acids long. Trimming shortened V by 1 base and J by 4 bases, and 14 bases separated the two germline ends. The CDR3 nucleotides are TGTGCCAGCAGTGAAGGTCCAGGGGGGGTTTACAATGAGCAGTTCTTC. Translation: CASSEGPGGVYNEQFF.

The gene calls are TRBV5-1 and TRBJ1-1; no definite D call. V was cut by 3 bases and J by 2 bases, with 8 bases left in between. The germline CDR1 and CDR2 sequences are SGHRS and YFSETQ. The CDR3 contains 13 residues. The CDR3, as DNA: TGCGCCAGCAGCTCCACAGCTAACACTGAAGCTTTCTTT. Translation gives CASSSTANTEAFF.

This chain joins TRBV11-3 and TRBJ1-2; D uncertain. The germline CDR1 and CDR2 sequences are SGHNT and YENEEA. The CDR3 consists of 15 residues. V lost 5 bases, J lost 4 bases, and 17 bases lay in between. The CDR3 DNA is TGTGCCAGCAGCCCACCTGGCGGGGATCCCTATGGCTACACCTTC. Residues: CASSPPGGDPYGYTF.

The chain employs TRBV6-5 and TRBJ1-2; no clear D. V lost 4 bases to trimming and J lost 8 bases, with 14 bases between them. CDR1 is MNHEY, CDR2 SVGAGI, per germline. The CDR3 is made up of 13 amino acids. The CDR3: CASSSYSGGGYTF. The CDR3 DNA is TGTGCCAGCAGTTCATACAGCGGTGGGGGCTACACCTTC.

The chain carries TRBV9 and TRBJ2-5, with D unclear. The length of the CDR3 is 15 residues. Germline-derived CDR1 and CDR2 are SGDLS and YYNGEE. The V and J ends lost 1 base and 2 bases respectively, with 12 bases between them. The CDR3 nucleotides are TGTGCCAGCAGCGTAACTCCCTCCGGGCAAGAGACCCAGTACTTC. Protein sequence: CASSVTPSGQETQYF. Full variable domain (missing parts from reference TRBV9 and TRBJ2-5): DSGVTQTPKHLITATGQRVTLRCSPRSGDLSVYWYQQSLDQGLQFLIQYYNGEERAKGNILERFSAQQFPDLHSELNLSSLELGDSALYFCASSVTPSGQETQYFGPGTRLLVL.

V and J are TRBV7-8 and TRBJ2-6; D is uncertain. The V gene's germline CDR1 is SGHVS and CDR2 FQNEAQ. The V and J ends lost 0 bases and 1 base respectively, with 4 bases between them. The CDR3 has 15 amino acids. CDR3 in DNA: TGTGCCAGCAGCTTAGCAGGGTCTGGGGCCAACGTCCTGACTTTC. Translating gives CASSLAGSGANVLTF.

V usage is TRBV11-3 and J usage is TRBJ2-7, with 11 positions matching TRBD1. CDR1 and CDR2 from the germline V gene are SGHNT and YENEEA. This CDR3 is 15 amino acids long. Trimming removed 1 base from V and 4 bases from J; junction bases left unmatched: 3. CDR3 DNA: TGTGCCAGCAGCTTAGTCGGGACAGGGGGTTACGAGCAGTACTTC. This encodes CASSLVGTGGYEQYF. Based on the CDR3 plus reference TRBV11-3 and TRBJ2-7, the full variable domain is EAGVVQSPRYKIIEKKQPVAFWCNPISGHNTLYWYLQNLGQGPELLIRYENEEAVDDSQLPKDRFSAERLKGVDSTLKIQPAELGDSAVYLCASSLVGTGGYEQYFGPGTRLTVT.

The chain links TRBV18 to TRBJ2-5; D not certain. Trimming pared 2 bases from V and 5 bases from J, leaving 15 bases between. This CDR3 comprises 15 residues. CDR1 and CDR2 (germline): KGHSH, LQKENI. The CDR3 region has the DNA TGTGCCAGCTCACCATACAGCACGGGCGTTGAGACCCAGTACTTC. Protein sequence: CASSPYSTGVETQYF.

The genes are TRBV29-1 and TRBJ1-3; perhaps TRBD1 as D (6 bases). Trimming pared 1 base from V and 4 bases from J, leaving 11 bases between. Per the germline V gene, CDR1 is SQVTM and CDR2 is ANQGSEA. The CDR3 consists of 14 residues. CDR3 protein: CSVEGGLVGNTIYF. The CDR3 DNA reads TGCAGCGTTGAAGGGGGGCTAGTCGGAAACACCATATATTTT.

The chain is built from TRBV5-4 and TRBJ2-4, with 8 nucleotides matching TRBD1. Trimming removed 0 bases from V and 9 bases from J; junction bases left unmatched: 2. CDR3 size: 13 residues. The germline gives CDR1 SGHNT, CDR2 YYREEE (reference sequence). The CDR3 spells CASSLGQGTIQYF. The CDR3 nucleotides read TGTGCCAGCAGCTTGGGACAGGGGACCATTCAGTACTTC. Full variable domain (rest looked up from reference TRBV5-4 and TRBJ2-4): ETGVTQSPTHLIKTRGQQVTLRCSSQSGHNTVSWYQQALGQGPQFIFQYYREEENGRGNFPPRFSGLQFPNYSSELNVNALELDDSALYLCASSLGQGTIQYFGAGTRLSVL.

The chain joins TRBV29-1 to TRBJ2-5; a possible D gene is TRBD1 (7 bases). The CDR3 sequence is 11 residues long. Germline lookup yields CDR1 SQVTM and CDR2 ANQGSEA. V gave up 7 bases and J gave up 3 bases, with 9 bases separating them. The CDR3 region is CSGGTEETQYF. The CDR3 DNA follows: TGCAGCGGCGGGACAGAAGAGACCCAGTACTTC.

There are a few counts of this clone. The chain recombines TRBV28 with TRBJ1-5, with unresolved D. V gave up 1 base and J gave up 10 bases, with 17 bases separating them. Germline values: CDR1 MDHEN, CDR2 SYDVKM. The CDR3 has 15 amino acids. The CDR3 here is CASSLSVGPFGPQHF. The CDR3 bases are TGTGCCAGCAGTTTATCCGTTGGTCCTTTCGGCCCCCAGCATTTT.

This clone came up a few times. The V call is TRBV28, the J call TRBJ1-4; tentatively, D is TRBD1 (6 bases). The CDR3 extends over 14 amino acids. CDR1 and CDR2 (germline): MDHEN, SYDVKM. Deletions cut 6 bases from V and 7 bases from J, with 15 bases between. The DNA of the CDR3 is TGTGCCAGCAGGAAGGGGGTCCGAGGTGAAAAACTGTTTTTT. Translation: CASRKGVRGEKLFF.

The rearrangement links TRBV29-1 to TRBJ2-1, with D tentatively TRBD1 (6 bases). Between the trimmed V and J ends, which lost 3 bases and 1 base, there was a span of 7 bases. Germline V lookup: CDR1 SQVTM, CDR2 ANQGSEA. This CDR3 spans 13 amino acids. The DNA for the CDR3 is TGCAGCGTTGACCAGGGGTCCTACAATGAGCAGTTCTTC. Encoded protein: CSVDQGSYNEQFF.

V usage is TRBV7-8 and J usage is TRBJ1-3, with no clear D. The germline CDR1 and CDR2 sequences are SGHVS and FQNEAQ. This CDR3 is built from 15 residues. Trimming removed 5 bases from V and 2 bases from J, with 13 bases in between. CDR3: CASSRGRVPGNTIYF. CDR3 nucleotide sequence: TGTGCCAGCAGCCGAGGCCGGGTACCTGGAAACACCATATATTTT.

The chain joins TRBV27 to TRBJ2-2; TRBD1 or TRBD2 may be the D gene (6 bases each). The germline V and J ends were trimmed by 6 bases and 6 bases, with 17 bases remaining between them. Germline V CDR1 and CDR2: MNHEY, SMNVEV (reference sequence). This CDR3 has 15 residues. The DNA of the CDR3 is TGTGCCAGCAGGAGGGGGGACCATGGGTCCGGGGAGCTGTTTTTT. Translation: CASRRGDHGSGELFF.

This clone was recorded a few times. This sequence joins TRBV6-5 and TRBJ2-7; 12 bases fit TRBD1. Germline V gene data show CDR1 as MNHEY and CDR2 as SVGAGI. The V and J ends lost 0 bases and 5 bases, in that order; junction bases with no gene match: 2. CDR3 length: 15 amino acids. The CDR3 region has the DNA TGTGCCAGCAGTTACTCGGGACAGGGGGCAGACGAGCAGTACTTC. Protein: CASSYSGQGADEQYF.